This T cell receptor beta chain was identified in a study of control samples from healthy donors and cancer patients. The length of the CDR3 is 17 residues. This table comes from immunoSEQ multiplex PCR, and its TCRdb copy is limited to in-frame clones, with some not included. This sample has roughly 32,000 clones, with 86% found just once. V gene TRBV21-1 combines with J gene TRBJ1-5. TRBV21-1 is termed a pseudogene. The sequenced sample consisted of PBMCs. The receptor comes from a woman aged 40 to 55 with lung cancer. CDR3 bases: TGTGCCAGCAGCAATTATCAGTTCCGGAAACGCAATCAGCCCCAGCATTTT. Translated: CASSNYQFRKRNQPQHF.